This T cell receptor beta chain was recovered during a study of T cells in Graves' hyperthyroidism and ophthalmopathy. The ends lost 4 bases at V and 6 bases at J; junction bases unmatched: 8. The CDR3 covers 15 residues. CDR1 SQVTM and CDR2 ANQGSEA come from the germline V gene. Authors of the study amplified TCR beta CDR3 regions from RNA transcripts. With the HTBI primer set, the TCR CDR3 went through a first round of RT-PCR. TCRdb itself ran the multiplex PCR reads through MiXCR, one entry per CDR3 protein. The sample lists about 270,000 distinct CDR3 sequences, approximately 26% seen once, with about 25% in the top ten. This clonotype was recorded many times. Patients aged 18 to 65 had newly diagnosed hyperthyroidism lasting under 2 months.

The source material was blood. The rearrangement uses TRBV29-1 and TRBJ2-7; 14 positions agree with TRBD2. The TCR sequence derives from a man aged 40-49 years with Graves' hyperthyroidism that later progressed to Graves' ophthalmopathy. The CDR3, as DNA: TGCAGCGTTGCCGGGACTAGCGGGAGTAACGGCGAGCAGTACTTC. Amino acids: CSVAGTSGSNGEQYF.